The 18 T cell receptor beta chains presented below share a single source sample, sequenced in a study of shared clonotypes between healthy human individuals. TCRdb's copy holds only in-frame clones and misses some; the assay was immunoSEQ multiplex PCR. This table has more than 1.2 million clones, approximately 98.5% appearing once. Sequencing was done on a sample of naive CD4+ T cells sorted from blood. Sample subset: CD45RA+ positively selected. These TCRs come from a man aged 25 to 40 in good health.

The chain recombines TRBV5-1 with TRBJ2-3; a weak D match, TRBD2 (5 bases). V lost 0 bases and J 0 bases, leaving 17 bases between the germline ends. From germline, CDR1 is SGHRS and CDR2 YFSETQ. The CDR3 length is 18 residues. In DNA form, the CDR3 reads TGCGCCAGCAGCTTGGCCGTATCGGCGGGCCCCAGCACAGATACGCAGTATTTT. It is translated as CASSLAVSAGPSTDTQYF.

The rearrangement links TRBV27 to TRBJ1-5; D not certain. The CDR3 has 15 residues. CDR1 and CDR2 (germline): MNHEY, SMNVEV (reference sequence). V lost 3 bases and J 1 base, leaving 10 bases between the germline ends. The CDR3 bases are TGTGCCAGCAGTTTCCGGTCGACAAGCAATCAGCCCCAGCATTTT. Translating it yields CASSFRSTSNQPQHF.

As to this clone: The sample carries other DNA sequences with the same CDR3. The chain combines TRBV20-1 with TRBJ2-3; D uncertain. CDR1 and CDR2 (germline): DFQATT, SNEGSKA (reference sequence). Trimming took off 1 base at V and 6 bases at J, with 5 bases between the two ends. The CDR3 has 11 amino acids. CDR3 in DNA: TGCAGTGCTAGAGGGCCTGATACGCAGTATTTT. This codes for CSARGPDTQYF.

The chain is built from TRBV5-1 and TRBJ2-2; D remains ambiguous. Germline CDR1 SGHRS, CDR2 YFSETQ. Between the trimmed V and J ends, which lost 3 bases and 6 bases, there was a span of 12 bases. This CDR3 region has 14 residues. The CDR3 region has the DNA TGCGCCAGCAGCTCTGAAGGGCCCCCCGGGGAGCTGTTTTTT. Its protein is CASSSEGPPGELFF.

This clone was recorded once. The chain combines TRBV10-2 with TRBJ2-5, with D unclear. Germline CDR1 is WSHSY and CDR2 is SAAADI. The CDR3 length is 14 residues. V dropped 5 bases and J dropped 0 bases, with 10 bases sitting between them. The CDR3 spells CASSPLLNQETQYF. CDR3 coding DNA: TGCGCCAGCAGTCCACTCTTAAACCAAGAGACCCAGTACTTC.

The CDR3 bases are TGTGCCAGCAGTGTGATGCAGGGGGACACTGAAGCTTTCTTT. Protein sequence: CASSVMQGDTEAFF. The chain has TRBV2 and TRBJ1-1, with TRBD1 identical over 7 bases. Germline lookup yields CDR1 SNHLY and CDR2 FYNNEI. The CDR3 has 14 residues. Losses at the gene ends were 4 bases for V and 3 bases for J; bases not matched to a gene: 5.

The rearrangement uses TRBV19 and TRBJ2-7; D gene unclear. The CDR3 loop spans 13 amino acids. Trimming removed 4 bases at V and 3 bases at J, with 10 bases between. Germline-derived CDR1 and CDR2 are LNHDA and SQIVND (reference sequence). This chain's CDR3 is CASSTRTRYEQYF. The CDR3 DNA reads TGTGCCAGTAGTACTCGGACGCGCTACGAGCAGTACTTC.

The chain combines TRBV18 with TRBJ1-5; D is unclear. This CDR3 has 13 residues. Germline V CDR1 and CDR2: KGHSH, LQKENI. V was trimmed by 4 bases and J by 5 bases, leaving 9 bases between them. The CDR3 sequence: CASSRLVDQPQHF. The CDR3 DNA reads TGTGCCAGCTCACGGCTTGTCGATCAGCCCCAGCATTTT.

Points on this clone: Other DNA sequences in this sample translate to the same CDR3. V and J are TRBV6-1 and TRBJ2-5, with D unresolved. The ends were cut back, 1 base at V and 0 bases at J, with 9 bases in the middle. This CDR3 comprises 15 residues. Germline V lookup: CDR1 MNHNS, CDR2 SASEGT. The CDR3 spells CASSEGRLYQETQYF. The CDR3 coding sequence is TGTGCCAGCAGTGAAGGACGGTTGTACCAAGAGACCCAGTACTTC.

DNA for the CDR3: TGTGCCAGCAGTGAACGGGGTTCCCTCTATGGCTACACCTTC. Translated: CASSERGSLYGYTF. V gene TRBV6-1 combines with J gene TRBJ1-2, with no clear D. The CDR3 sequence is 14 residues long. Trimming took off 2 bases at V and 4 bases at J, with 11 bases between the two ends. Germline V gene lookup returns CDR1 MNHNS and CDR2 SASEGT.

The rearrangement joins TRBV15 to TRBJ2-7, with 11 bases identical to TRBD2. V lost 1 base and J lost 0; bases outside the gene matches: 5. Germline loops: CDR1 LNHNV, CDR2 YYDKDF (reference sequence). CDR3 length: 17 amino acids. The CDR3 sequence: CATSRVTGTSGSYEQYF. In nucleotides, the CDR3 is TGTGCCACCAGCAGAGTCACCGGGACTAGCGGCTCCTACGAGCAGTACTTC.

The CDR3 reads CASSWGWGFYEQYF. CDR3 sequence (DNA): TGTGCCAGCAGCTGGGGTTGGGGCTTCTACGAGCAGTACTTC. This chain uses TRBV11-1 with TRBJ2-7; D might be TRBD1 (5 bases). CDR1 SGHAT and CDR2 FQDESV come from the germline V gene (reference sequence). V lost 4 bases and J lost 3, with 13 bases in between. This CDR3 contains 14 residues.

The rearrangement links TRBV27 to TRBJ2-7, with 11 nucleotides matching TRBD1. CDR3 length equals 16 residues. J was trimmed by 4 bases and V by 3 bases; bases with no gene match: 8. From germline, CDR1 is MNHEY and CDR2 SMNVEV (reference sequence). The CDR3 DNA reads as TGTGCCAGCAGTTTTAACCCCGGACAGGGGGCTTACGAGCAGTACTTC. Its translation is CASSFNPGQGAYEQYF.

The chain carries TRBV4-3 and TRBJ2-7; 8 bases map to TRBD2. Germline loops: CDR1 LGHNA, CDR2 YSLEER. Trimming removed 0 bases from V and 5 bases from J; junction bases left unmatched: 9. The CDR3 extends over 16 amino acids. CDR3: CASSQDWTSHRDEQYF. CDR3 in DNA: TGCGCCAGCAGCCAAGATTGGACTAGCCATAGGGACGAGCAGTACTTC.

The gene calls are TRBV4-1 and TRBJ2-1, with D perhaps being TRBD1 or TRBD2 (5 bases each). Germline assignment: CDR1 MGHRA and CDR2 YSYEKL. This CDR3 has 14 amino acids. Trimming took off 1 base at V and 8 bases at J, with 12 bases between the two ends. The CDR3 DNA sequence: TGCGCCAGCAGCCAAGGTTTAGGGACGGATGAGCAGTTCTTC. Protein product: CASSQGLGTDEQFF.

V is TRBV7-9 and J is TRBJ1-1, with TRBD1 as a possible D gene (6 bases). Germline lookup yields CDR1 SEHNR and CDR2 FQNEAQ (reference sequence). V was trimmed by 4 bases and J by 2 bases, leaving 11 bases between them. The CDR3 totals 14 residues. CDR3 coding DNA: TGTGCCAGCAGCTCCTGGGACATCAACACTGAAGCTTTCTTT. Translation: CASSSWDINTEAFF.

V gene TRBV10-1 combines with J gene TRBJ2-7, with 12 bases aligning to TRBD2. J was trimmed by 4 bases and V by 1 base; bases with no gene match: 5. CDR3 length: 16 amino acids. The germline V gene has CDR1 WNHNN and CDR2 SYGVQD (reference sequence). The CDR3 is CASSEYITSGRYEQYF. In DNA, the CDR3 is TGCGCCAGCAGTGAGTATATTACTAGCGGGAGGTACGAGCAGTACTTC.

The gene calls are TRBV19 and TRBJ2-1; 12 nucleotides line up with TRBD2. The V gene's germline CDR1 is LNHDA and CDR2 SQIVND (reference sequence). V lost 3 bases, J lost 5 bases, and 11 bases stayed unmatched. CDR3 length: 18 amino acids. The CDR3 sequence is CASSIRTSGRRSDNEQFF. The CDR3 DNA reads TGTGCCAGTAGTATTAGAACTAGCGGGAGGAGGAGTGACAATGAGCAGTTCTTC.